The 8 T cell receptor beta chains given below trace back to one sample, sequenced in a study of T-cell reconstitution after alpha-beta-depleted transplantation in children. Preparation of the TCRbeta library involved a method that used unique molecular identifiers. A single record per CDR3 protein comes from TCRdb applying MiXCR to the PCR reads. The sample yields hundreds of thousands of distinct CDR3 sequences, under 12% seen once. This specimen was PBMCs from the stem cell graft donor, taken from the stem cell graft. The receptors stem from a human donor who donated a stem cell graft to a child with acute myeloid leukemia.

This clonotype was counted ten times or more. The chain links TRBV6-2 or TRBV6-3 to TRBJ2-7, with D possibly being TRBD1 (6 bases). The CDR3 runs 17 residues. The germline CDR1 and CDR2 sequences are MNHEY and SVGEGT. V shed 1 base and J shed 4 bases, with 20 bases lying between them. CDR3 sequence (DNA): TGTGCCAGCAGTTACTTAGGACAGACGGGGCGCGTATACGAGCAGTACTTC. This translates into CASSYLGQTGRVYEQYF.

This clonotype was picked up a small number of times. This chain connects TRBV20-1 to TRBJ2-7; perhaps TRBD2 as D (6 bases). The V end was cut by 4 bases, the J end by 5 bases, with 18 bases between. The length of the CDR3 is 14 residues. Germline V CDR1 and CDR2: DFQATT, SNEGSKA (reference sequence). Here the CDR3 DNA reads TGCAGTGCTACCGACAGTGCGGGCGGGAACGAGCAGTACTTC. Translated, it gives CSATDSAGGNEQYF.

This clonotype was detected only a few times. This chain links TRBV14 with TRBJ2-1, with 9 bases fitting TRBD2. The V gene's germline CDR1 is SGHDN and CDR2 FVKESK. Trimming removed 4 bases from V and 5 bases from J; junction bases left unmatched: 9. The CDR3 loop spans 16 amino acids. The CDR3 sequence: CASSPNSGRVDNEQFF. In nucleotides, the CDR3 is TGTGCCAGCAGCCCTAATAGCGGGAGAGTAGACAATGAGCAGTTCTTC.

CDR3 sequence (DNA): TGTGCCAGCAGTGGGGACCTGTTACCGGTCACTAGCGGCGCCAGCAGGTTCTTC. This codes for CASSGDLLPVTSGASRFF. V is TRBV6-1 and J is TRBJ2-1, with TRBD2 matching 8 bases. The CDR3 is 18 amino acids. Germline V gene sequence: CDR1 MNHNS, CDR2 SASEGT. J lost 15 bases, V lost 4 bases, and 26 bases had no gene match.

This clonotype came up many times. The chain joins TRBV7-2 to TRBJ1-1; D might be TRBD1 (5 bases). Trimming cost V 3 bases and J 5 bases, with 13 bases left between them. In germline, CDR1 is SGHTA, CDR2 FQGNSA. The CDR3 contains 14 residues. CDR3 nucleotide sequence: TGTGCCAGCAGCTTCCCTGGGGGTGGGACTGAAGCTTTCTTT. Translation gives CASSFPGGGTEAFF.

The V call is TRBV5-4, the J call TRBJ2-1; 14 bases match TRBD2. V trimming: 2 bases; J trimming: 5 bases; junction bases outside the gene matches: 3. Germline V gene sequence: CDR1 SGHNT, CDR2 YYREEE (reference sequence). There are 16 residues in the CDR3. CDR3 protein: CASSLGLAGGHNEQFF. In DNA form, the CDR3 reads TGTGCCAGCAGCTTAGGACTAGCGGGAGGTCACAATGAGCAGTTCTTC. The full variable domain, with the rest looked up from reference TRBV5-4 and TRBJ2-1, is ETGVTQSPTHLIKTRGQQVTLRCSSQSGHNTVSWYQQALGQGPQFIFQYYREEENGRGNFPPRFSGLQFPNYSSELNVNALELDDSALYLCASSLGLAGGHNEQFFGPGTRLTVL.

This clonotype was observed at least ten times. One end of the junction is discordant with germline, which a read error may explain. This chain joins TRBV30 and TRBJ2-2, with 7 bases aligning to TRBD2. Germline V gene sequence: CDR1 GTSNPN, CDR2 SVGIG (reference sequence). The CDR3 runs to 11 residues. The CDR3 nucleotides read TGTGCCTGGAGTATGGGAGGGGACCTGTTTTTT. This translates into CAWSMGGDLFF.

This clonotype came up a few times. The chain carries TRBV2 and TRBJ1-6; D gene uncertain. Trimming removed 5 bases from V and 11 bases from J, with 10 bases in between. The CDR3 totals 12 residues. The germline CDR1 and CDR2 sequences are SNHLY and FYNNEI. The CDR3 sequence is CASSPAITPLHF. The CDR3 DNA sequence: TGTGCCAGCAGTCCCGCGATCACACCCCTCCACTTT.